The 18 T cell receptor beta chains presented below share a single source sample, sequenced in a study of CD8+ T cells in alopecia areata. Following extraction, RNA underwent reverse transcription to cDNA, which served as the sequencing template. Assay: immunoSEQ multiplex PCR; the TCRdb copy retains only in-frame clones and omits some. The data show 3,500 to 4,000 clones, less than 80% seen once. The sample was skin. The source of these receptors is a human donor in good health.

This clone has more than one count but fewer than ten. This CDR3 is CASRGTGPGGYTF. The CDR3 DNA reads as TGTGCCAGCAGAGGGACAGGGCCGGGAGGCTACACCTTC. V is TRBV6-9 and J is TRBJ1-2; 9 nucleotides line up with TRBD1. V lost 6 bases to trimming and J lost 8 bases; unmatched junction nucleotides: 7. The germline V gene has CDR1 MNHGY and CDR2 SVAAGI. The CDR3 runs to 13 residues.

The chain combines TRBV13 with TRBJ1-6; D might be TRBD1 (5 bases). The CDR3 length is 15 residues. V lost 4 bases and J lost 9, with 16 bases in between. Per germline, CDR1 PRHDT and CDR2 FYEKMQ (reference sequence). The CDR3, as DNA: TGTGCCAGCAGCTCCCGACAGCCCAAGGGTTCACCCCTCCACTTT. Amino acids: CASSSRQPKGSPLHF.

This clone was observed a few times. The chain couples TRBV6-1 to TRBJ1-5; TRBD1 matches at 7 bases. The junction had 7 bases not matched to a gene; V was cut back by 8 bases and J by 0 bases. The length of the CDR3 is 15 residues. Germline assignment: CDR1 MNHNS and CDR2 SASEGT. For the CDR3, the DNA is TGTGCCAGCGACAGGGACTTTTATAGCAATCAGCCCCAGCATTTT. This codes for CASDRDFYSNQPQHF.

This chain connects TRBV11-2 to TRBJ2-7, with TRBD2 matching over 13 bases. The CDR3 loop spans 14 amino acids. V shed 5 bases and J 4 bases; nucleotides not matched to a gene: 2. From germline, CDR1 is SGHAT and CDR2 FQNNGV. The CDR3 region has the DNA TGTGCCAGCAGCATGGGACTAGCGGGGTACGAGCAGTACTTC. The encoded protein is CASSMGLAGYEQYF. The full variable domain, its missing parts supplied by reference TRBV11-2 and TRBJ2-7, is EAGVAQSPRYKIIEKRQSVAFWCNPISGHATLYWYQQILGQGPKLLIQFQNNGVVDDSQLPKDRFSAERLKGVDSTLKIQPAKLEDSAVYLCASSMGLAGYEQYFGPGTRLTVT.

The gene calls are TRBV11-2 and TRBJ1-2, with a tentative D call TRBD1 (6 bases). The germline V and J ends were trimmed by 1 base and 0 bases, with 15 bases remaining between them. Germline V gene lookup returns CDR1 SGHAT and CDR2 FQNNGV. The CDR3 sequence is 17 residues long. The CDR3 DNA is TGTGCCAGCAGCTTAGGAAGGGGGGAACGGACTAACTATGGCTACACCTTC. Its protein is CASSLGRGERTNYGYTF.

This chain connects TRBV6-4 to TRBJ2-2; D is unresolved. CDR1 is MRHNA, CDR2 SNTAGT, per germline. V lost 2 bases, J lost 1 base, and 2 bases lay in between. This CDR3 is 13 amino acids long. The CDR3 nucleotides read TGTGCCAGCAGTGACAGGAACACCGGGGAGCTGTTTTTT. Residues: CASSDRNTGELFF.

The V call is TRBV18, the J call TRBJ2-7; 7 bases line up with TRBD1. The ends lost 2 bases at V and 2 bases at J; junction bases unmatched: 3. CDR3 size: 14 residues. The germline V gene has CDR1 KGHSH and CDR2 LQKENI. The chain's CDR3 is CASSPSQGAYEQYF. The CDR3 DNA follows: TGTGCCAGCTCACCAAGTCAGGGGGCCTACGAGCAGTACTTC. The variable domain in full, with the rest retrieved from reference TRBV18 and TRBJ2-7, is NAGVMQNPRHLVRRRGQEARLRCSPMKGHSHVYWYRQLPEEGLKFMVYLQKENIIDESGMPKERFSAEFPKEGPSILRIQQVVRGDSAAYFCASSPSQGAYEQYFGPGTRLTVT.

J is TRBJ2-3 and V is TRBV7-2, with a weak D call TRBD2 (6 bases). Germline V lookup: CDR1 SGHTA, CDR2 FQGNSA. CDR3 length equals 15 residues. Trimming took off 3 bases at V and 4 bases at J, with 14 bases between the two ends. The CDR3 protein is CASSLAVGGPDTQYF. As DNA, the CDR3 is TGTGCCAGCAGCTTGGCCGTGGGAGGTCCAGATACGCAGTATTTT. The full variable domain, rest sourced from reference TRBV7-2 and TRBJ2-3, is GAGVSQSPSNKVTEKGKDVELRCDPISGHTALYWYRQSLGQGLEFLIYFQGNSAPDKSGLPSDRFSAERTGGSVSTLTIQRTQQEDSAVYLCASSLAVGGPDTQYFGPGTRLTVL.

There are a few counts of this clone. The V and J genes are TRBV2 and TRBJ2-5; possible D gene TRBD1, 5 bases. Per the germline V gene, CDR1 is SNHLY and CDR2 is FYNNEI. The V end lost 0 bases, the J end lost 5 bases, and 13 bases lay between the germline ends. The CDR3 loop spans 15 amino acids. The CDR3, as DNA: TGTGCCAGCAGTGAAGCCAACCAGGGTCTGGAGACCCAGTACTTC. This codes for CASSEANQGLETQYF.

This chain joins TRBV6-5 and TRBJ2-3; 7 positions match TRBD2. With 7 bases clipped from V and 4 bases from J, the junction kept 11 bases outside the gene matches. Germline V lookup: CDR1 MNHEY, CDR2 SVGAGI. The CDR3 length is 15 residues. CDR3 coding DNA: TGTGCCAGCATGAGCCAGTATGGGAGGGCAGATACGCAGTATTTT. Amino acid sequence: CASMSQYGRADTQYF.

This clone was observed a few times. The chain combines TRBV19 with TRBJ2-1; 12 bases map to TRBD2. Germline-derived CDR1 and CDR2 are LNHDA and SQIVND (reference sequence). This CDR3 has 15 amino acids. J lost 6 bases, V lost 2 bases, and 2 bases had no gene match. CDR3 coding DNA: TGTGCCAGTAGTATACTAGCGGGGGGGTTCAATGAGCAGTTCTTC. This codes for CASSILAGGFNEQFF. The full variable domain, rest sourced from reference TRBV19 and TRBJ2-1, is DGGITQSPKYLFRKEGQNVTLSCEQNLNHDAMYWYRQDPGQGLRLIYYSQIVNDFQKGDIAEGYSVSREKKESFPLTVTSAQKNPTAFYLCASSILAGGFNEQFFGPGTRLTVL.

The V and J genes are TRBV7-8 and TRBJ1-1; D uncertain. The ends were cut back, 4 bases at V and 0 bases at J, with 9 bases in the middle. The germline V gene has CDR1 SGHVS and CDR2 FQNEAQ. CDR3 size: 14 residues. CDR3 sequence (DNA): TGTGCCAGCAGCTCCTCCGCGTTGAACACTGAAGCTTTCTTT. Its translation: CASSSSALNTEAFF.

The V gene is TRBV7-3, the J gene TRBJ1-1; D remains ambiguous. The V gene's germline CDR1 is SGHTA and CDR2 FQGTGA. Trimming cost V 5 bases and J 3 bases, with 10 bases left between them. The CDR3 is 13 residues long. The CDR3 region has the DNA TGTGCCAGCAGCCTACAGAGCGACACTGAAGCTTTCTTT. Translated, it gives CASSLQSDTEAFF.

This chain connects TRBV13 to TRBJ2-7; 9 nucleotides match TRBD2. Trimming at V came to 4 bases and at J to 7 bases, leaving 11 bases not matched to a gene. The CDR3 covers 15 residues. Germline values: CDR1 PRHDT, CDR2 FYEKMQ (reference sequence). For the CDR3, the DNA is TGTGCCAGCAGCTGTGCTAGCGGGGCTGTTTGGGAGCAGTACTTC. This codes for CASSCASGAVWEQYF.

The genes are TRBV6-1 and TRBJ2-1, with 8 positions matching TRBD2. Germline V gene lookup returns CDR1 MNHNS and CDR2 SASEGT. V shed 2 bases and J 3 bases; nucleotides not matched to a gene: 12. The CDR3 totals 18 residues. The CDR3 coding sequence is TGTGCCAGCAGTGAAACTTTAGCCGGGGGGGCCAACTACAATGAGCAGTTCTTC. Translated, it gives CASSETLAGGANYNEQFF.

The chain links TRBV21-1 to TRBJ2-6; no DNA check was done on the table's D call, TRBD2. TRBV21-1 represents a pseudogene. This CDR3 has 18 residues. The DNA of the CDR3 is TGTGCCAGCAGACTTTACATACTACAACAAAGTCGGGCCAACGTCCTGACTTTC. It codes for CASRLYILQQSRANVLTF.

J is TRBJ2-3 and V is TRBV6-6; D ambiguous. The CDR3 length is 13 residues. Germline-derived CDR1 and CDR2 are MNHNY and SVGAGI (reference sequence). V lost 11 bases and J 2 bases, leaving 14 bases between the germline ends. The CDR3 coding sequence is TGTGCCTCCCGCGCCCCCGACACAGATACGCAGTATTTT. It specifies CASRAPDTDTQYF.

This clone was detected only once. This sequence joins TRBV19 and TRBJ1-5, with D hard to call. CDR1 and CDR2 from the germline V gene are LNHDA and SQIVND (reference sequence). The ends were cut back, 6 bases at V and 1 base at J, with 10 bases in the middle. CDR3 length equals 14 residues. The CDR3 sequence: CASRKGGSNQPQHF. The CDR3 region has the DNA TGTGCCAGTAGAAAGGGAGGGAGCAATCAGCCCCAGCATTTT.